This T cell receptor (beta chain) stems from a study of control samples from healthy donors and cancer patients (TCRdb year 2020). The CDR3, cysteine through phenylalanine, is 14 amino acids long. The DNA shown is the 42-base CDR3, in frame from base 1. CDR1 and CDR2 are drawn from the germline V gene: SNHLY, FYNNEI. Trimming takes 8 bases off V and 6 bases off J; junction bases not matched to a gene: 8. Worth noting for this clone: Its binding antigen is unknown. It has no much larger one-base neighbor in the sample; base qualities were not kept.

Library generation was performed with the immunoSEQ multiplex PCR assay. The immuneACCESS repertoire file appears here via TCRdb, limited to in-frame rearrangements. These files lack a portion of the clones; in checked studies, under half of the deficit traces to unresolved V genes, and the cause of the others is not known. Present in this sample are about 190,000 clones, approximately 90% of which were seen just once. Together, the top ten hold approximately 2% of the sample. The receptor's source is a man aged 25 to 45 in good health. Sequenced material: blood. The chain links TRBV2 with TRBJ1-2, with 11 junctional bases fitting TRBD1. The DNA sequence is as follows: TGTGCCAGCGATTCGGACAGGGGGCTGAATGGCTACACCTTC. Its protein is CASDSDRGLNGYTF.